The rows below give T cell receptor beta chains drawn from one sample of a study of T cells in Graves' hyperthyroidism and ophthalmopathy. TCRdb ran MiXCR on the multiplex PCR reads and lists one entry per CDR3 protein. This sample has more than 550,000 distinct CDR3 sequences, with about 18% found just once. Specimen: blood. These TCRs come from a man aged 50 to 60 with Graves' hyperthyroidism. Both conserved end residues are part of each CDR3. The D gene is left open where the match is weak. The size entry is marked missing in some rows and otherwise reads once, few, many or a size class.

v_call	d_call	clone_size	j_call	cdr3_nt	cdr3_aa
TRBV7-9	NA	NA	TRBJ2-7	TGTGCCAGCGGTAGGGACAAAACCTACGAGCAGTACTTC	CASGRDKTYEQYF
TRBV14	NA	NA	TRBJ1-1	TGTGCCAGCAGATTCGGGGAGGGAGAAGCTTTCTTT	CASRFGEGEAFF
TRBV7-9	NA	NA	TRBJ1-5	TGTGCCAGCAGCTCAGGGCCAACTTCCAATCAGCCCCAGCATTTT	CASSSGPTSNQPQHF
TRBV6-1	NA	NA	TRBJ1-1	TGTGCCAGCCACCGTAACAGGGAGGGGGACACTGAAGCTTTCTTT	CASHRNREGDTEAFF
TRBV30	NA	few	TRBJ2-7	TGTGCCTGGGAGAGAACGGCAGTCGAGCAGTACTTC	CAWERTAVEQYF
TRBV7-2	TRBD1	NA	TRBJ1-1	TGTGCCAGCAGCCCCAGGGGGGCAGGGGCGGGCACTGAAGCTTTCTTT	CASSPRGAGAGTEAFF
TRBV13	TRBD1	few	TRBJ2-1	TGTGCCAGCAGCCCCCCCGGGACAGGGAGGCATGAGCAGTTCTTC	CASSPPGTGRHEQFF
TRBV28	NA	few	TRBJ2-1	TGTGCCACGGGGATTGGGCTGGTATACAATGAGCAGTTCTTC	CATGIGLVYNEQFF
TRBV12-3/TRBV12-4	NA	NA	TRBJ1-2	TGTGCCAGCTCGAGGGGGGGATATGGCTACACCTTC	CASSRGGYGYTF
TRBV19	NA	few	TRBJ1-1	TGTGCCAGTAGTATATCCGGGTTAAACACTGAAGCTTTCTTT	CASSISGLNTEAFF
TRBV28	NA	many	TRBJ1-4	TGTGCCAGCAGTATCGGACAGCCTAATGAAAAACTGTTTTTT	CASSIGQPNEKLFF
TRBV30	NA	few	TRBJ2-1	TGTGCCTGGAGTTCCCAGGGTGGGTACAATGAGCAGTTCTTC	CAWSSQGGYNEQFF
TRBV28	TRBD1	many	TRBJ1-1	TGTGCCAGCACCTTGGGACAGCCGAACACTGAAGCTTTCTTT	CASTLGQPNTEAFF
TRBV12-3/TRBV12-4	NA	few	TRBJ1-1	TGTGCCAGCAGTTTAATGACGAACACTGAAGCTTTCTTT	CASSLMTNTEAFF
TRBV6-1	NA	NA	TRBJ1-1	TGTGCCAGCAGTGAAGTAATTTTGAACACTGAAGCTTTCTTT	CASSEVILNTEAFF
TRBV20-1	TRBD2	NA	TRBJ2-1	TGCAGTGCTACTAGCGGGAGATACAATGAGCAGTTCTTC	CSATSGRYNEQFF
TRBV7-9	TRBD1	many	TRBJ2-7	TGTGCCAGCAGCTTAGAGGCAGGGGGCTTAGGCGAGCAGTACTTC	CASSLEAGGLGEQYF
TRBV19	TRBD1	many	TRBJ1-2	TGTGCCAGTAGGACAGGGGGCGACTATGGCTACACCTTC	CASRTGGDYGYTF
TRBV7-9	NA	NA	TRBJ1-4	TGTGCCAGCAGCTTCCCCTCGGGGACACGGAATGAAAAACTGTTTTTT	CASSFPSGTRNEKLFF
TRBV7-9	NA	many	TRBJ2-5	TGTGCCAGCAGCTTGGGAGGGACAGCCGACCAGGGGGAGACCCAGTACTTC	CASSLGGTADQGETQYF
TRBV28	NA	many	TRBJ2-7	TGTGCCAGCAGTTTATTGGGGCGACAGGGAGGCGAGCAGTACTTC	CASSLLGRQGGEQYF
TRBV28	NA	many	TRBJ2-2	TGTGCCAGCACTCCTACCGGGACAATCAACACCGGGGAGCTGTTTTTT	CASTPTGTINTGELFF
TRBV7-2	TRBD1	NA	TRBJ2-5	TGTGCCAGCAGCTTGGGGACAGGGGTGACTCAAGAGACCCAGTGCTTT	CASSLGTGVTQETQCF
TRBV11-2	TRBD2	many	TRBJ2-5	TGTGCCAGCAGCTTAGTATTAGCGGGAGGGCTCACAGAGACCCAGTACTTC	CASSLVLAGGLTETQYF
TRBV9	TRBD1	NA	TRBJ2-3	TGTGCCAGCAGCGTAGAGGGGGCGGGCACAGATACGCAGTATTTT	CASSVEGAGTDTQYF
TRBV5-6	TRBD2	NA	TRBJ2-7	TGTGCCAGCAGCGAAATGACTAGCGGGAGTTTCTACGAGCAGTACTTC	CASSEMTSGSFYEQYF
TRBV6-1	TRBD1	few	TRBJ1-2	TGTGCCAGCAGCACACCGGGACAGGGGGCGCAGGATGGCTACACCTTC	CASSTPGQGAQDGYTF
TRBV3-1	TRBD2	many	TRBJ2-7	TGTGCCAGCAGCCACTCCGGGACTAGCGTCTACGAGCAGTACTTC	CASSHSGTSVYEQYF
TRBV2	NA	many	TRBJ1-2	TGTGCCAGCAGTGAATCTAACCGGAGGGGCTACACCTTC	CASSESNRRGYTF
TRBV30	TRBD1	few	TRBJ2-7	TGTGCCTGGACCTCCGGGACAGGATATTTTGAGCAGTACTTC	CAWTSGTGYFEQYF
TRBV3-1	NA	many	TRBJ2-7	TGTGCCAGCAGCCAAGATCTTCCAGGGCGCGAGCAGTACTTC	CASSQDLPGREQYF
TRBV20-1	NA	few	TRBJ1-4	TGCAGTGCTGCGACCGCTACTAAAAATGAAAAACTGTTTTTT	CSAATATKNEKLFF
TRBV2	NA	NA	TRBJ2-3	TGTGCCAGCACCAGCAGGGGAATGGGAGATACGCAGTATTTT	CASTSRGMGDTQYF
TRBV7-2	TRBD2	many	TRBJ2-3	TGTGCCAGCAGCTTAGCACGCGGGAGACTCACAGATACGCAGTATTTT	CASSLARGRLTDTQYF
TRBV5-6	TRBD2	NA	TRBJ2-5	TGTGCCAGCAGCTGGGGACTAGCGGGGTACCAAGAGACCCAGTACTTC	CASSWGLAGYQETQYF
TRBV12-3/TRBV12-4	NA	many	TRBJ1-4	TGTGCCAGCACCTCCCCCAGGGGACTTGAAAAACTGTTTTTT	CASTSPRGLEKLFF
TRBV28	TRBD1	few	TRBJ2-1	TGTGCCAGCAGTTTTCTCGAGGGGGCCCTTCACAATGAGCAGTTCTTC	CASSFLEGALHNEQFF